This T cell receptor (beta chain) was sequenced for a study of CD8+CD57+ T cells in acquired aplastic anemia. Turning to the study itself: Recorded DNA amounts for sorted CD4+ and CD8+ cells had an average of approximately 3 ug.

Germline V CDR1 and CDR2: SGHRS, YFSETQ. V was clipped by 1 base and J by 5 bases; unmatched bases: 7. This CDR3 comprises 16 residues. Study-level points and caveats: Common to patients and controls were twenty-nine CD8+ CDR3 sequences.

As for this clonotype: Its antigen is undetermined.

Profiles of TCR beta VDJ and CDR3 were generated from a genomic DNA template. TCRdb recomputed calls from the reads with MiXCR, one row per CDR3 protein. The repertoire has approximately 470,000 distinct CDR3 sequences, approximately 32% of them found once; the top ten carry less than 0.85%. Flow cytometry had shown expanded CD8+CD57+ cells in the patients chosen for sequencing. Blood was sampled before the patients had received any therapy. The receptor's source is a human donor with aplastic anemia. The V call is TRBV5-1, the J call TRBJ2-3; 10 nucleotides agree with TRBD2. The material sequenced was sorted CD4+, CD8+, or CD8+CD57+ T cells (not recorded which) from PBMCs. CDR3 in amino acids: CASSLLAGGAKDTQYF. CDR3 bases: TGCGCCAGCAGCTTGTTAGCGGGAGGAGCAAAAGATACGCAGTATTTT.